These 23 T cell receptor beta chains were sequenced from one sample in a study of blood T cell repertoires in COVID-19. Sequenced by immunoSEQ multiplex PCR; TCRdb stores in-frame clones only, minus some. The sample holds 250,000 or so clones; 88% are singletons and the top ten take about 0.99%. Sequenced input: peripheral blood. These receptors were obtained from a middle-aged woman who had recovered from COVID-19.

This clone was detected once. This chain uses TRBV7-8 with TRBJ1-2; 10 nucleotides align to TRBD1. Trimming removed 5 bases from V and 4 bases from J; junction bases left unmatched: 7. The CDR3 sequence is 15 residues long. Germline CDR1 is SGHVS and CDR2 is FQNEAQ. The CDR3 DNA follows: TGTGCCAGCAGCCCGCGACAGGGGGCGGGCTATGGCTACACCTTC. Its protein product is CASSPRQGAGYGYTF.

The CDR3 DNA reads TGTGCCAGCAGCGCCGCGGGGGGCGGGGCGGGCGAAGCTTTCTTT. Translating it yields CASSAAGGGAGEAFF. The V and J genes are TRBV7-9 and TRBJ1-1, with TRBD1 as a possible D gene (6 bases). Per the germline V gene, CDR1 is SEHNR and CDR2 is FQNEAQ (reference sequence). The CDR3 sequence is 15 residues long. The germline V and J ends were trimmed by 5 bases and 8 bases, with 21 bases remaining between them.

The rearrangement joins TRBV2 to TRBJ1-3, with a possible D match to TRBD1 (6 bases). CDR1 is SNHLY and CDR2 is FYNNEI in the germline V gene. The CDR3 loop spans 15 amino acids. V was shortened by 7 bases and J by 4 bases, with 17 bases between the two germline ends. CDR3 sequence: CASKVGSGDGNTIYF. The CDR3 coding sequence is TGTGCCAGCAAGGTTGGGTCAGGGGACGGAAACACCATATATTTT.

V usage is TRBV6-5 and J usage is TRBJ2-5, with TRBD2 identical over 7 bases. Germline CDR1 and CDR2: MNHEY and SVGAGI. The CDR3 contains 16 residues. Germline trimming cut 0 bases from V and 2 bases from J; bases unmatched to any gene: 6. The CDR3 loop reads CASSYSPSGWQETQYF. The CDR3 nucleotides read TGTGCCAGCAGTTACTCCCCTAGCGGATGGCAAGAGACCCAGTACTTC.

This chain connects TRBV30 to TRBJ2-6; possibly TRBD1 for D (5 bases). Between the trimmed V and J ends, which lost 2 bases and 4 bases, there was a span of 18 bases. The CDR3 consists of 17 residues. Germline V gene data show CDR1 as GTSNPN and CDR2 as SVGIG (reference sequence). The chain's CDR3 is CAWSRGRLGSGANVLTF. DNA of the CDR3: TGTGCCTGGAGTAGGGGCAGGCTGGGCTCCGGGGCCAACGTCCTGACTTTC. Filled out from reference TRBV30 and TRBJ2-6, the complete variable domain reads SQTIHQWPATLVQPVGSPLSLECTVEGTSNPNLYWYRQAAGRGLQLLFYSVGIGQISSEVPQNLSASRPQDRQFILSSKKLLLSDSGFYLCAWSRGRLGSGANVLTFGAGSRLTVL.

This chain links TRBV7-3 with TRBJ2-3, with D unresolved. In germline, CDR1 is SGHTA, CDR2 FQGTGA. V shed 1 base and J shed 4 bases, with 6 bases lying between them. This CDR3 has 13 amino acids. CDR3 in amino acids: CASSLSLADTQYF. CDR3 bases: TGTGCCAGCAGCTTAAGTCTAGCAGATACGCAGTATTTT. The entire variable domain, with the rest obtained from reference TRBV7-3 and TRBJ2-3, is as follows: GAGVSQTPSNKVTEKGKYVELRCDPISGHTALYWYRQSLGQGPEFLIYFQGTGAADDSGLPNDRFFAVRPEGSVSTLKIQRTERGDSAVYLCASSLSLADTQYFGPGTRLTVL.

The chain is built from TRBV30 and TRBJ2-1, with 12 positions matching TRBD2. CDR3 length: 17 residues. Germline CDR1 reads GTSNPN; CDR2 reads SVGIG (reference sequence). The trim removed 1 base at V and 0 bases at J, leaving 4 bases unmatched. The CDR3 coding sequence is TGTGCCTGGAGTGGGACTAGCGGGACTAGCTCCTACAATGAGCAGTTCTTC. Its translation is CAWSGTSGTSSYNEQFF.

This rearrangement joins TRBV3-1 (or the pseudogene TRBV3-2) to TRBJ2-7, with TRBD2 identical over 9 bases. The CDR3 has 14 residues. Trimming cost V 6 bases and J 4 bases; bases outside gene matches: 7. Germline-derived CDR1 and CDR2 are LGHDT and YNNKEL (reference sequence). For the CDR3, the DNA is TGTGCCAGCAGTCGCGGGAGGGCCGTGTACGAGCAGTACTTC. It encodes CASSRGRAVYEQYF.

The chain links TRBV5-1 to TRBJ2-1; weak D call: TRBD1 (5 bases). The CDR3 runs to 15 residues. The V and J ends lost 0 bases and 2 bases respectively, with 9 bases between them. Germline CDR1 reads SGHRS; CDR2 reads YFSETQ. The CDR3 region has the DNA TGCGCCAGCAGCTTGGACAGGACCCCCTACAATGAGCAGTTCTTC. Its translation is CASSLDRTPYNEQFF.

The rearrangement uses TRBV30 and TRBJ1-1; D uncertain. The CDR3 covers 13 residues. Germline-derived CDR1 and CDR2 are GTSNPN and SVGIG (reference sequence). V was pared by 4 bases and J by 5 bases, with 14 bases between. The CDR3 here is CAWTPGRGTEAFF. Written as DNA, the CDR3 is TGTGCCTGGACCCCGGGCCGAGGGACTGAAGCTTTCTTT.

V gene TRBV13 combines with J gene TRBJ2-3; 8 nucleotides match TRBD2. Germline V gene data show CDR1 as PRHDT and CDR2 as FYEKMQ (reference sequence). The V and J ends lost 4 bases and 3 bases, in that order; junction bases with no gene match: 9. The CDR3 is made up of 16 amino acids. The CDR3 loop is CASSSLLAEGTDTQYF. The CDR3 DNA is TGTGCCAGCAGCTCCCTACTAGCGGAGGGGACAGATACGCAGTATTTT.

The chain employs TRBV27 and TRBJ1-1; no reliable D call. Between the trimmed V and J ends, which lost 0 bases and 6 bases, there was a span of 14 bases. The CDR3 is 15 amino acids. Germline lookup yields CDR1 MNHEY and CDR2 SMNVEV (reference sequence). DNA of the CDR3: TGTGCCAGCAGTTTATCAGTCCGCCGGGGAGCTGAAGCTTTCTTT. The encoded protein is CASSLSVRRGAEAFF.

V usage is TRBV24-1 and J usage is TRBJ2-1; TRBD2 agrees at 8 bases. J was trimmed by 0 bases and V by 9 bases; bases with no gene match: 3. Germline V lookup: CDR1 KGHDR, CDR2 SFDVKD. CDR3 length: 14 amino acids. Here the CDR3 reads CATSGGSSYNEQFF. For the CDR3, the DNA is TGTGCCACCTCGGGGGGGAGCTCCTACAATGAGCAGTTCTTC.

The chain joins TRBV29-1 to TRBJ1-4; a weak D match, TRBD1 (6 bases). The germline V and J ends were trimmed by 6 bases and 7 bases, with 15 bases remaining between them. This CDR3 comprises 13 residues. The germline V gene has CDR1 SQVTM and CDR2 ANQGSEA. The CDR3 region is CSVTTGRGEKLFF. CDR3 sequence (DNA): TGCAGCGTCACGACAGGAAGGGGTGAAAAACTGTTTTTT.

The rearrangement joins TRBV6-5 to TRBJ2-3; 8 bases are a match to TRBD1. Germline trimming cut 6 bases from V and 8 bases from J; bases unmatched to any gene: 4. The CDR3 loop spans 12 amino acids. Germline V gene sequence: CDR1 MNHEY, CDR2 SVGAGI. The CDR3 region is CASSAGQVTQYF. In nucleotides, the CDR3 is TGTGCCAGCAGCGCGGGACAGGTTACGCAGTATTTT.

This sequence joins TRBV6-2 or TRBV6-3 and TRBJ2-1; D is perhaps TRBD2 (5 bases). Germline V lookup: CDR1 MNHEY, CDR2 SVGEGT. The CDR3 is 14 residues long. V was shortened by 2 bases and J by 6 bases, with 11 bases between the two germline ends. This CDR3 is CASSYPTSANEQFF. CDR3 nucleotide sequence: TGTGCCAGCAGTTACCCAACTAGTGCCAATGAGCAGTTCTTC.

V is TRBV5-8 and J is TRBJ2-5, with D perhaps TRBD1 (5 bases). Trimming stripped 1 base from V and 5 bases from J, with 12 bases between. Germline CDR1 is SGHTS and CDR2 is YDEGEE. The CDR3 loop spans 14 amino acids. The CDR3: CASSLRGGRETQYF. CDR3 coding DNA: TGTGCCAGCAGCTTGAGGGGCGGCCGGGAGACCCAGTACTTC.

This clone is a singleton in its sample. The chain uses TRBV30 and TRBJ2-6; 8 nucleotides line up with TRBD1. The CDR3 consists of 17 residues. Unmatched junction bases numbered 12, after V lost 8 bases and J lost 0 bases. Germline V CDR1 and CDR2: GTSNPN, SVGIG (reference sequence). The CDR3 protein is CAGGEGTGVSGANVLTF. DNA of the CDR3: TGTGCCGGGGGTGAGGGGACAGGCGTCTCTGGGGCCAACGTCCTGACTTTC.

As concerns this clone: This sample also contains other DNA sequences that code for the same CDR3. The rearrangement joins TRBV30 to TRBJ1-1; D is possibly TRBD1 (6 bases). V was pared by 2 bases and J by 1 base, with 8 bases between. The CDR3 sequence is 13 residues long. Germline V lookup: CDR1 GTSNPN, CDR2 SVGIG (reference sequence). In DNA, the CDR3 is TGTGCCTGGAGTAGGGGGAGGAACACTGAAGCTTTCTTT. Residues: CAWSRGRNTEAFF.

This chain joins TRBV30 and TRBJ1-5; 7 nucleotides line up with TRBD1. Germline values: CDR1 GTSNPN, CDR2 SVGIG (reference sequence). The ends lost 2 bases at V and 3 bases at J; junction bases unmatched: 13. The CDR3 length is 17 residues. CDR3 DNA sequence: TGTGCCTGGAGTAAAAAGACCGGGACAGTCTACAATCAGCCCCAGCATTTT. It specifies CAWSKKTGTVYNQPQHF. Full variable domain (missing parts from reference TRBV30 and TRBJ1-5): SQTIHQWPATLVQPVGSPLSLECTVEGTSNPNLYWYRQAAGRGLQLLFYSVGIGQISSEVPQNLSASRPQDRQFILSSKKLLLSDSGFYLCAWSKKTGTVYNQPQHFGDGTRLSIL.

This chain uses TRBV6-5 with TRBJ1-1, with unresolved D. Germline assignment: CDR1 MNHEY and CDR2 SVGAGI. The CDR3 sequence is 14 residues long. The V and J ends lost 6 bases and 4 bases respectively, with 15 bases between them. CDR3 amino acids: CASRPGGSVTEAFF. CDR3 coding DNA: TGTGCCAGCAGGCCCGGCGGGAGCGTCACTGAAGCTTTCTTT.

The chain employs TRBV29-1 and TRBJ2-7; the match to TRBD1 covers 8 bases. CDR1 and CDR2 (germline): SQVTM, ANQGSEA. V gave up 4 bases and J gave up 7 bases; unmatched junction bases: 3. The CDR3 has 11 residues. CDR3 bases: TGCAGCGTTGCCAGGGGGCTTGAGCAGTACTTC. Its protein product is CSVARGLEQYF.

V usage is TRBV6-5 and J usage is TRBJ2-1, with 9 bases identical to TRBD2. The J segment lost 8 bases and the V segment lost 0 bases, leaving 8 bases of the junction unmatched. Germline V gene sequence: CDR1 MNHEY, CDR2 SVGAGI. This CDR3 is built from 16 residues. CDR3 DNA: TGTGCCAGCAGTTACTCTGGGCGGGGGGGGAGGCATGAGCAGTTCTTC. This codes for CASSYSGRGGRHEQFF.